This T cell receptor beta chain was sequenced for a study of T cells in lung cancer brain metastases (dated by TCRdb to 2017 to 2018). Regarding the study in general: About 85% of the 20 patients had a history of tobacco use, with a median of approximately 40 pack-years. Primary and metastatic specimens both had an average DNA integrity number of 3.5 to 4, with no significant difference between the two sites. About 90% of the 20 patients received no interval therapy between primary and metastasis resection. The cohort included approximately 20 patients who provided 40 or so specimens, with each patient contributing one primary lung lesion and one brain metastasis. In this study, the TCR beta CDR3 repertoires of fully resected primary non-small cell lung cancers were compared with those of paired brain metastases. A median age at first diagnosis of more than 55 years was recorded for the patients, of whom about nine were male and some 12 were female. Median interval between primary and brain metastasis specimen acquisition was around 350 days.

CDR1 and CDR2, looked up from the germline V gene (reference sequence), are PRHDT and FYEKMQ. After removal of 5 bases from V and 4 bases from J, the junction retains 6 bases not matched to a gene. The CDR3 starts with the cysteine, ends with the phenylalanine, and has 15 residues. Only the CDR3 portion is preserved as DNA: 45 bases, with reading frame beginning at the first base. Between about 2 and 5.5 ug genomic DNA was input per sample, with paired samples receiving equal DNA input. TCR beta libraries were built with the immunoSEQ hsTCRbeta Kit using multiplexed V and J gene primers in two PCR steps. Pooled libraries, together with positive and negative controls, were sequenced on an Illumina MiSeq with a 100-cycle paired-end protocol. As for the authors' bioinformatics: The immunoSEQ vendor processed the raw data into normalized, annotated TCR beta repertoire reports. Richness was defined as unique clones by nucleotide sequence, and total richness was extrapolated with the iChao1 and Efron-Thisted estimators. Pielou's evenness, Simpson's index, top-ten clone proportional abundance, and Morisita overlap index were used to characterize and compare paired lesions. The immuneACCESS repertoire file appears here via TCRdb, limited to in-frame rearrangements. These files lack a portion of the clones; in checked studies, under half of the deficit traces to unresolved V genes, and the cause of the others is not known. Clonal size and the V and J genes are those of that table, whereas D and trimming came from the DNA. The sample contains 1,600 or so clones, 84% of them found a single time. Approximately 7.8% of the sample comes from the top ten.

The research as a whole found: Effects of preoperative corticosteroids on T cell infiltration in brain metastases could not be controlled. Most clones were specific to a single lesion, and paired lesions overlapped only to a limited degree (mean Morisita index 0.23). Significantly fewer unique productive clones were found in brain metastases than in paired primaries (median approximately 1,600 versus 4,100). DNA fragmentation in the FFPE samples may have kept the complete infiltrating T cell repertoire from being retrieved. The ten most abundant clones made up a significantly larger repertoire fraction in brain metastases than primaries, suggesting clonal expansion.

Only one count was recorded for this clone. This clone's antigen is unknown. Within one base of it there is no much larger clone, and no base qualities were kept. Resection was performed in the patients for synchronous oligometastatic disease or for delayed recurrence of a solitary brain metastasis. To avoid including cancers other than NSCLC, any patient with a history of multiple malignancies was excluded. Using marked H&E slides as a guide, tumor areas were macrodissected from five or six unstained 10 um sections that had been deparaffinized. All specimens were formalin-fixed and paraffin-embedded (FFPE). Genomic DNA was extracted using the AllPrep DNA/RNA FFPE Kit.

Sequencing was carried out using tumor tissue from the primary lung tumor. The cell subset or site label here, explained by the study, means: primary lung cancer lesion. The rearranged chain carries TRBV13 and TRBJ2-1, with 9 bases aligning to TRBD1. The source is a man between 65 and 80 years old with non-small cell lung cancer. CDR3 protein: CASSPGTGPYNEQFF. In nucleotide form, the sequence is TGTGCCAGCAGCCCGGGGACAGGGCCGTACAATGAGCAGTTCTTC.